This paragraph covers one T cell receptor (beta chain) sequence. How the authors handled the data: It was from reference gene primer amplification that nucleated cell counts were estimated. Libraries were prepared by immunoSEQ multiplex PCR; TCRdb keeps only in-frame clonotypes and omits some of them. That table gives V, J and clone size, and the DNA gave D and trimming. Among roughly 290,000 clones listed, around 87% were seen once. This sample is drawn from a study of blood T cell repertoires in COVID-19. The wider study: Collection of acute and convalescent COVID-19 samples took place in the United States, Italy and Spain. PBMCs, B-cell-depleted T cells, or T cells provided the cDNA or gDNA that made up the material.

There are 15 residues in the CDR3. The V gene's germline CDR1 is SGHAT and CDR2 FQNNGV. V lost 5 bases, J lost 4 bases, and 8 bases stayed unmatched. The age range of participants was 18 to 89 years, with residence in around 22 US areas. The chain recombines TRBV11-2 with TRBJ1-5; TRBD1 aligns across 7 bases. The receptor was isolated from a woman younger than 35 with acute COVID-19. What was sequenced was PBMCs or T cells enriched from blood (not recorded which). The CDR3: CASSVHRGPNQPQHF. CDR3 coding DNA: TGTGCCAGCAGCGTCCACAGGGGACCAAATCAGCCCCAGCATTTT.